This T cell receptor (beta chain) was sequenced in a study of blood T cell repertoires in COVID-19. Turning to the study itself: Specimens from acute and convalescent COVID-19 originated in the United States, Italy and Spain. PBMCs, B-cell-depleted T cells, or T cells were the source of the cDNA or gDNA that made up the material.

V lost 2 bases and J 5 bases, leaving 13 bases between the germline ends. Looked up from germline, CDR1 is SGDLS and CDR2 is YYNGEE. This CDR3 is 14 amino acids long. Authors' analysis steps: Researchers report that nucleated cell counts were estimated from reference gene primer amplification. Produced via immunoSEQ multiplex PCR; TCRdb's table is partial and in-frame only. That table supplies the V and J calls and clone size; D and trimming were determined from the DNA. The profile shows about 250,000 clones, about 91% of them singletons. The material sequenced was peripheral blood. The sequence was obtained from a man older than 75 with acute or convalescent COVID-19. The rearrangement links TRBV9 to TRBJ1-1, with D tentatively TRBD1 (6 bases). CDR3 nucleotide sequence: TGTGCCAGCAGCGTCTTCCCCCAGGGGACTGAAGCTTTCTTT. Translation gives CASSVFPQGTEAFF.